This is a list of T cell receptor beta chains from one sample in a study of shared clonotypes between healthy human individuals. The method was immunoSEQ multiplex PCR; TCRdb's version includes in-frame clones alone and lacks a portion of them. The table shows more than 900,000 clones, with more than 75% occurring only once. The sequenced material came from memory CD4+ T cells from PBMCs. The source is a man between 18 and 35 years old in good health. Some clones in this sample may be carry-over from other donors' samples. CDR3s include the opening cysteine and the closing phenylalanine or tryptophan. D genes are given only for firm matches. Clone size is shown for a subset of rows, as once, few, many or a class of expanded clone.

J gene,clone size,V gene,D gene,CDR3 protein,CDR3 DNA
TRBJ2-7,.,TRBV19,TRBD1,CASSIYGTGPYEQYF,TGTGCCAGTAGTATTTACGGGACAGGGCCCTACGAGCAGTACTTC
TRBJ2-2,.,TRBV7-9,.,CASSLRILTGELFF,TGTGCCAGCAGCCTCCGAATCTTGACCGGGGAGCTGTTTTTT
TRBJ1-4,few,TRBV2,.,CASNTARGINEKLFF,TGTGCCAGCAATACCGCTAGGGGGATTAATGAAAAACTGTTTTTT
TRBJ1-1,.,TRBV28,.,CASNPYRAPVTEAFF,TGTGCCAGCAACCCCTATAGGGCCCCCGTCACTGAAGCTTTCTTT
TRBJ2-7,.,TRBV11-2,TRBD2,CASSPHSGIGYEQYF,TGTGCCAGCAGCCCCCATAGCGGGATTGGCTACGAGCAGTACTTC
TRBJ1-4,.,TRBV6-1,TRBD1,CASSDPTGANEKLFF,TGTGCCAGCAGTGATCCGACAGGGGCTAATGAAAAACTGTTTTTT
TRBJ1-4,few,TRBV28,.,CASSPGGDNEKLFF,TGTGCCAGCTCCCCTGGGGGTGATAATGAAAAACTGTTTTTT
TRBJ2-3,once,TRBV27,.,CASSLLRAGADTQYF,TGTGCCAGCAGCCTATTAAGGGCGGGCGCAGATACGCAGTATTTT
TRBJ2-5,.,TRBV10-3,.,CAISERGTQETQYF,TGTGCCATCAGTGAACGGGGGACACAAGAGACCCAGTACTTC
TRBJ2-3,.,TRBV19,TRBD2,CASSVTSGNIDTQYF,TGTGCCAGTAGTGTGACTAGCGGGAACATAGATACGCAGTATTTT
TRBJ2-2,.,TRBV9,TRBD2,CASSVDRGTSGRTNTGELFF,TGTGCCAGCAGCGTAGATCGTGGGACTAGCGGGAGGACAAACACCGGGGAGCTGTTTTTT
TRBJ1-1,.,TRBV6-5,.,CASSPGTPSEAFF,TGTGCCAGCAGTCCGGGGACACCCAGTGAAGCTTTCTTT
TRBJ1-2,few,TRBV5-4,.,CASSVTGGYTF,TGTGCCAGCAGCGTCACGGGTGGCTACACCTTC
TRBJ1-5,.,TRBV18,TRBD1,CASSPGQGATGNQPQHF,TGTGCCAGCTCACCGGGACAGGGGGCGACTGGCAATCAGCCCCAGCATTTT
TRBJ2-3,.,TRBV9,TRBD2,CASNSGRATDTQYF,TGTGCCAGCAACAGCGGGAGGGCCACAGATACGCAGTATTTT
TRBJ1-3,.,TRBV6-6,.,CASPKAGNTIYF,TGTGCCAGCCCGAAGGCTGGAAACACCATATATTTT
TRBJ1-6,few,TRBV20-1,.,CSASPQSSLHF,TGCAGTGCTAGTCCCCAGTCTTCCCTCCACTTT
TRBJ2-7,.,TRBV5-8,.,CASRVTGAGEQYF,TGTGCCAGCAGAGTCACGGGGGCGGGCGAGCAGTACTTC
TRBJ1-5,.,TRBV19,.,CASSIERFSNQPQHF,TGTGCCAGTAGTATTGAACGGTTCAGCAATCAGCCCCAGCATTTT
TRBJ1-2,.,TRBV19,.,CASSIGQQRGYTF,TGTGCCAGTAGTATCGGACAGCAGAGAGGCTACACCTTC
TRBJ1-2,once,TRBV10-3,TRBD1,CAISEDTGDGYTF,TGTGCCATCAGTGAGGACACAGGGGACGGCTACACCTTC
TRBJ1-5,.,TRBV15,TRBD1,CATSPWGTGIQPQHF,TGTGCCACCAGCCCCTGGGGGACAGGTATTCAGCCCCAGCATTTT
TRBJ1-5,.,TRBV19,.,CASSIWAGEDQPQHF,TGTGCCAGTAGTATCTGGGCAGGGGAGGATCAGCCCCAGCATTTT
TRBJ2-3,.,TRBV28,.,CASSPTSFTDTQYF,TGTGCCAGCAGTCCGACATCTTTCACAGATACGCAGTATTTT
TRBJ1-1,once,TRBV27,.,CASSPRSPSSSTEAFF,TGTGCCAGCAGTCCTAGATCCCCTAGTAGTAGCACTGAAGCTTTCTTT
TRBJ2-2,once,TRBV5-4,TRBD2,CASRREGPTGELFF,TGTGCCAGCAGACGGGAGGGCCCCACCGGGGAGCTGTTTTTT
TRBJ1-2,few,TRBV7-2,TRBD1,CASSWGQGAGGYTF,TGTGCCAGCAGCTGGGGACAGGGGGCGGGTGGCTACACCTTC
TRBJ1-1,few,TRBV11-1,.,CARPRGSSTEAFF,TGTGCTAGACCAAGAGGGAGTTCCACTGAAGCTTTCTTT
TRBJ2-7,.,TRBV7-2,.,CASSQGVGEQYF,TGTGCCAGCAGCCAAGGCGTGGGCGAGCAGTACTTC
TRBJ2-5,once,TRBV19,.,CASSRFWGSQTQYF,TGTGCCAGTTCACGATTCTGGGGGTCCCAGACCCAGTACTTC
TRBJ2-7,.,TRBV5-1,.,CASKRRTEYSYEQYF,TGCGCCAGCAAAAGAAGGACAGAATACTCCTACGAGCAGTACTTC
TRBJ1-1,.,TRBV9,.,CASSDGYLTEAFF,TGTGCCAGCAGCGATGGCTACCTCACTGAAGCTTTCTTT
TRBJ2-7,.,TRBV27,.,CASSKDRGEQYF,TGTGCCAGCAGTAAAGACCGCGGGGAGCAGTACTTC
TRBJ2-1,.,TRBV5-4,.,CASSLGGGTSYNEQFF,TGTGCCAGCTCCTTGGGGGGCGGGACGTCCTACAATGAGCAGTTCTTC
TRBJ1-1,.,TRBV27,TRBD1,CASSPLGQVNTEAFF,TGTGCCAGCAGTCCGTTGGGACAGGTGAACACTGAAGCTTTCTTT
TRBJ1-5,.,TRBV28,.,CASRTDRNQPQHF,TGTGCCAGCAGGACCGATCGCAATCAGCCCCAGCATTTT
TRBJ2-7,.,TRBV7-2,.,CASSSTSPYEQYF,TGTGCCAGCAGCTCGACTAGTCCCTACGAGCAGTACTTC
TRBJ2-7,.,TRBV30,.,CAWSDIGRFAEPSYEQYF,TGTGCCTGGAGTGACATAGGAAGGTTTGCGGAGCCCTCCTACGAGCAGTACTTC
TRBJ1-2,.,TRBV4-1,TRBD1,CASSRKMSQGAGGGGYTF,TGCGCCAGCAGCCGAAAAATGTCGCAGGGGGCAGGAGGAGGCGGCTACACCTTC
TRBJ2-1,few,TRBV6-6,TRBD1,CASSSATGGRNEQFF,TGTGCCAGCAGTTCCGCCACAGGGGGCAGGAATGAGCAGTTCTTC
TRBJ1-4,.,TRBV7-9,.,CASSRRLGLGEKLFF,TGTGCCAGCAGCCGAAGACTAGGGCTTGGTGAAAAACTGTTTTTT
TRBJ2-1,.,TRBV4-1,TRBD2,CASSQVVTSGVVYEQFF,TGCGCCAGCAGCCAAGTTGTCACTAGCGGGGTAGTTTACGAGCAGTTCTTC
TRBJ2-1,.,TRBV9,.,CASSVPRGVEQFF,TGTGCCAGCAGCGTCCCCCGTGGGGTTGAGCAGTTCTTC
TRBJ2-7,many,TRBV28,.,CASSPPFYEQYF,TGTGCCAGCAGTCCCCCCTTCTACGAGCAGTACTTC
TRBJ1-2,.,TRBV6-5,.,CASRERRGFNYGYTF,TGTGCCAGCAGAGAACGGAGGGGATTTAACTATGGCTACACCTTC